In its sample, the clone carrying this TCR beta chain was seen many times. This sample is part of a study of regulatory T cells in long-lasting Graves disease. The length of the CDR3 is 19 residues. Germline V gene sequence: CDR1 SGHTA, CDR2 FQGNSA. V gave up 1 base and J gave up 7 bases; unmatched junction bases: 12. Time point defined: newly diagnosed GD, antithyroid drugs for less than 3 months. TCR sequences were obtained from RNA taken from PBMCs. iRepertoire HTBI primers and Arm-PCR of CDR3 regions built TCR beta libraries. TCRdb used MiXCR to reprocess the multiplex PCR reads, holding one entry per CDR3 protein. The profile covers 400,000 to 450,000 distinct CDR3 sequences, with under 15% appearing a single time and approximately 15% taken by the ten largest. The sample also formed part of further work on T cells in Graves' hyperthyroidism and ophthalmopathy. According to that study: Among the patients, aged 18 to 65, hyperthyroidism was newly diagnosed and had lasted under 2 months. Clinical symptoms, serum thyroxine, TRAb, thyroid ultrasound and orbital computed tomography established diagnosis.

The chain joins TRBV7-2 to TRBJ2-1, with 14 bases lining up with TRBD2. The sequencing used peripheral blood mononuclear cells (PBMCs), collected at new diagnosis, from a patient treated with antithyroid drugs. This receptor was identified in a woman aged 25 to 39 with Graves disease. The CDR3 loop is CASSLVPGLAGVGGNEQFF. In nucleotides, the CDR3 is TGTGCCAGCAGCTTAGTCCCGGGACTAGCGGGAGTTGGGGGTAATGAGCAGTTCTTC.